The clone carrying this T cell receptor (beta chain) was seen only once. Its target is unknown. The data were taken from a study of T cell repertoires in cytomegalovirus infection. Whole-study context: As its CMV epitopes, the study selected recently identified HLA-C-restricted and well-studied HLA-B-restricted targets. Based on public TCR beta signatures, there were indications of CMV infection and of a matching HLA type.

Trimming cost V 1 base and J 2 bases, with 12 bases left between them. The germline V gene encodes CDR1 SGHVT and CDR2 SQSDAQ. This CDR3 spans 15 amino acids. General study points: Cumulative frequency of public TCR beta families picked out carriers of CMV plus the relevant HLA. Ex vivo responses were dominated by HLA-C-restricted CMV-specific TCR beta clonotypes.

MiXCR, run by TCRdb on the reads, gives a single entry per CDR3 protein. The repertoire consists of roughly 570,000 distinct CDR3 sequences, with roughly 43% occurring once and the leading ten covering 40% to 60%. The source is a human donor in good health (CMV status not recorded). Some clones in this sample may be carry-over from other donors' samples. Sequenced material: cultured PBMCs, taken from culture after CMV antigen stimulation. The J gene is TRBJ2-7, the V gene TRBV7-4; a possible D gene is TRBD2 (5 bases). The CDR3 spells CASSLDGKKAYEQYF. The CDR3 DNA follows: TGTGCCAGCAGCTTAGACGGGAAGAAGGCCTACGAGCAGTACTTC. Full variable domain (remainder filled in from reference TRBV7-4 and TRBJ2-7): GAGVSQSPRYKVAKRGRDVALRCDSISGHVTLYWYRQTLGQGSEVLTYSQSDAQRDKSGRPSGRFSAERPERSVSTLKIQRTEQGDSAVYLCASSLDGKKAYEQYFGPGTRLTVT.